This T cell receptor (beta chain) is from a study of blood T cells in healthy people across ages. Study findings and constraints: While age rose, TCR beta diversity per million T cells dropped in a roughly linear way.

Sample donors were healthy Caucasian individuals that came from Russia, aged 6 to 90. As for this clonotype: Antigen specificity is unknown.

V was trimmed by 7 bases and J by 3 bases, leaving 15 bases between them. This CDR3 is built from 14 residues. Primers used in a second PCR of roughly 7 to 12 cycles were a sample-barcoded 5' primer and a J-beta primer mix. MiXCR, run by TCRdb on the 5' RACE reads, gives a single entry per CDR3 protein. The sample consists of approximately 800,000 distinct CDR3 sequences, 60% to 80% of them appearing once. The TCR sequence derives from a man aged 30 to 45 in good health. The material sequenced was blood. This chain joins TRBV12-3 or TRBV12-4 and TRBJ1-1; D gene unclear. This CDR3 reads CASNPRGGYTEAFF. The DNA of the CDR3 is TGTGCCAGCAACCCTAGAGGAGGGTACACTGAAGCTTTCTTT.